The 10 T cell receptor beta chains presented below share a single source sample, sequenced in a study of beta chain features in type 1 diabetes. The sequenced template was cDNA made from the entire isolated RNA. Clones were read by immunoSEQ multiplex PCR, and TCRdb kept only the in-frame ones, dropping some. There are some 180,000 clones in the sample; 10% to 15% occur only once, and 0.62% lies in the top ten. The sequenced material came from central memory CD4+ T cells from blood. These receptors were collected from a woman aged 18-29 years in good health.

The rearrangement links TRBV11-2 to TRBJ2-3, with D maybe TRBD2 (5 bases). Germline CDR1 SGHAT, CDR2 FQNNGV. The CDR3 contains 15 residues. Trimming removed 7 bases from V and 2 bases from J, with 16 bases in between. The CDR3 is CASTRRSGFTDTQYF. CDR3 nucleotide sequence: TGTGCCAGCACCCGGAGGAGCGGCTTCACAGATACGCAGTATTTT.

V usage is TRBV4-1 and J usage is TRBJ2-3; D may be TRBD2 (5 bases). From germline, CDR1 is MGHRA and CDR2 YSYEKL. CDR3 length: 15 residues. The ends were cut back, 8 bases at V and 0 bases at J, with 15 bases in the middle. In DNA, the CDR3 is TGCGCCAGCTCTAAGCTACAGCGGAGCACAGATACGCAGTATTTT. It specifies CASSKLQRSTDTQYF.

The chain links TRBV15 to TRBJ1-2; 10 bases are shared with TRBD1. With 3 bases clipped from V and 7 bases from J, the junction kept 11 bases outside the gene matches. In germline, CDR1 is LNHNV, CDR2 YYDKDF (reference sequence). This CDR3 has 16 residues. The CDR3 DNA follows: TGTGCCACCAGCAGGTCCGGGACAGGGGACCTTCGTGGCTACACCTTC. Translation: CATSRSGTGDLRGYTF.

This clone occurred a few times. The V and J genes are TRBV29-1 and TRBJ1-1; TRBD1 matches 9 bases. This CDR3 has 12 residues. Trimming at V came to 6 bases and at J to 3 bases, leaving 2 bases not matched to a gene. CDR1 SQVTM and CDR2 ANQGSEA come from the germline V gene. This CDR3 is CSVGDRDTEAFF. The CDR3 DNA follows: TGCAGCGTCGGGGACAGGGACACTGAAGCTTTCTTT. Together with reference TRBV29-1 and TRBJ1-1, the CDR3 gives the full variable domain: SAVISQKPSRDICQRGTSLTIQCQVDSQVTMMFWYRQQPGQSLTLIATANQGSEATYESGFVIDKFPISRPNLTFSTLTVSNMSPEDSSIYLCSVGDRDTEAFFGQGTRLTVV.

This clone was observed a handful of times. The chain joins TRBV7-2 to TRBJ2-1; the match to TRBD2 covers 13 bases. V gave up 4 bases and J gave up 6 bases; unmatched junction bases: 9. From germline, CDR1 is SGHTA and CDR2 FQGNSA. The CDR3 totals 17 residues. The CDR3 DNA sequence: TGTGCCAGCAGCTATCGCCCGGGACTAGCGGGATTCAATGAGCAGTTCTTC. As protein: CASSYRPGLAGFNEQFF.

Only a few counts were recorded for this clone. This chain connects TRBV5-1 to TRBJ2-1; a weak D match, TRBD1 (6 bases). Germline assignment: CDR1 SGHRS and CDR2 YFSETQ. The CDR3 contains 15 residues. The V gene lost 1 base and the J gene lost 5 bases, with 13 bases spanning the gap. The DNA of the CDR3 is TGCGCCAGCAGCTTGCAGGGGTTGCGCGACAATGAGCAGTTCTTC. It specifies CASSLQGLRDNEQFF. The variable domain in full, with the rest retrieved from reference TRBV5-1 and TRBJ2-1, is KAGVTQTPRYLIKTRGQQVTLSCSPISGHRSVSWYQQTPGQGLQFLFEYFSETQRNKGNFPGRFSGRQFSNSRSEMNVSTLELGDSALYLCASSLQGLRDNEQFFGPGTRLTVL.

This clone was counted only a few times. This chain joins TRBV19 and TRBJ2-1, with D perhaps matching TRBD2 (6 bases). This CDR3 has 15 residues. Germline CDR1 LNHDA, CDR2 SQIVND (reference sequence). The V end was cut by 3 bases, the J end by 8 bases, with 17 bases between. DNA for the CDR3: TGTGCCAGTAGTATCGGCGGGACGAAAAGGGATGAGCAGTTCTTC. As protein: CASSIGGTKRDEQFF.

This clone was detected a few times. The chain is built from TRBV28 and TRBJ2-2; 9 nucleotides agree with TRBD2. This CDR3 is built from 14 residues. Germline CDR1 is MDHEN and CDR2 is SYDVKM. V dropped 2 bases and J dropped 8; count of bases not matched to a gene: 3. CDR3 sequence: CASSLLAGKGELFF. The CDR3 DNA is TGTGCCAGCAGTTTACTAGCGGGGAAGGGGGAGCTGTTTTTT.

The CDR3 sequence: CASSLGIQGITEAFF. The CDR3 nucleotides read TGTGCCAGTAGTTTGGGGATTCAGGGGATCACTGAAGCTTTCTTT. The genes are TRBV19 and TRBJ1-1; D possibly corresponds to TRBD1 (6 bases). CDR3 length equals 15 residues. Germline V gives CDR1 LNHDA, CDR2 SQIVND (reference sequence). V dropped 5 bases and J dropped 4 bases, with 17 bases sitting between them.

The chain recombines TRBV28 with TRBJ1-1; D not resolved. V was cut by 4 bases and J by 4 bases, with 10 bases left in between. Germline V CDR1 and CDR2: MDHEN, SYDVKM. This CDR3 has 13 residues. In DNA form, the CDR3 reads TGTGCCAGCAGTTCCTCCCGGGGCACTGAAGCTTTCTTT. Its translation: CASSSSRGTEAFF.